The source of this T cell receptor (beta chain) is a study of radiotherapy plus CTLA-4 blockade in lung cancer. Study overall: Objective responses were documented in 15% to 20% of patients, with disease control in 31%. Study findings and constraints: Peripheral blood showed expansion of tumor-derived TCR clones after radiotherapy and ipilimumab.

The CDR3 consists of 17 residues. V gave up 3 bases and J gave up 0 bases; unmatched junction bases: 9. Germline assignment: CDR1 SGHDN and CDR2 FVKESK. TCRdb keeps only in-frame clones here, not all; method: immunoSEQ multiplex PCR. The sample lists under 65,000 clones; approximately 84% were seen once. Of note for this clone: The antigen is not known.

The input for sequencing was peripheral blood, taken from a patient treated with radiotherapy plus ipilimumab. This chain links TRBV14 with TRBJ2-3; 7 positions match TRBD2. The TCR sequence derives from a human donor with non-small cell lung cancer whose response to radiotherapy plus ipilimumab could not be evaluated. CDR3 region: CASSHYPSGVSTDTQYF. CDR3 bases: TGTGCCAGCAGCCATTACCCTAGCGGAGTTAGCACAGATACGCAGTATTTT.